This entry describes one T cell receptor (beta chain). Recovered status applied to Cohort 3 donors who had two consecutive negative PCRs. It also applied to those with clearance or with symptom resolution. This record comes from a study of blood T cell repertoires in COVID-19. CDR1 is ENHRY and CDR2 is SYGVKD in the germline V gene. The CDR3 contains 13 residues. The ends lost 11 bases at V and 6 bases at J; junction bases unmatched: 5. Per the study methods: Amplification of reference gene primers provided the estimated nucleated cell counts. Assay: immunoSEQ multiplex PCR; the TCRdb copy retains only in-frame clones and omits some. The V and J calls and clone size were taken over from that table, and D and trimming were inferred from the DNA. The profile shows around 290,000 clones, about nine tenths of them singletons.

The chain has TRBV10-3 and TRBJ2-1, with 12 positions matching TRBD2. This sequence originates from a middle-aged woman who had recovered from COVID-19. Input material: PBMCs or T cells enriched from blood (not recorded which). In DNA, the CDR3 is TGTGCCTTTCGGACTAGCGGGACCAATGAGCAGTTCTTC. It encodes CAFRTSGTNEQFF.